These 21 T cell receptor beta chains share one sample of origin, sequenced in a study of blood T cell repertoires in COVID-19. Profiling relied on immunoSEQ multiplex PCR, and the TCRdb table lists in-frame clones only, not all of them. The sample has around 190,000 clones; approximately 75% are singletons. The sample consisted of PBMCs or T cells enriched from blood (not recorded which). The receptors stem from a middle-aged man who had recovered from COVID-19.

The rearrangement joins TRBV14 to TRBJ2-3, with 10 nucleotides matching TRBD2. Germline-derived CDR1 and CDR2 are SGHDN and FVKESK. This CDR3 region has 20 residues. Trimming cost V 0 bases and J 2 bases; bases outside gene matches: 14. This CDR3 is CASSQEPGAGSGGDTDTQYF. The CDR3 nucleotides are TGTGCCAGCAGCCAAGAGCCGGGCGCGGGGAGCGGGGGGGACACAGATACGCAGTATTTT.

In nucleotides, the CDR3 is TGTGCCAGCAGCGTAGGGGGCGAATTGGGGCAGTTCTTC. It codes for CASSVGGELGQFF. The chain is built from TRBV9 and TRBJ2-1, with a tentative D call TRBD1 (5 bases). V shed 0 bases and J shed 12 bases, with 13 bases lying between them. CDR1 is SGDLS, CDR2 YYNGEE, per germline. The CDR3 has 13 amino acids.

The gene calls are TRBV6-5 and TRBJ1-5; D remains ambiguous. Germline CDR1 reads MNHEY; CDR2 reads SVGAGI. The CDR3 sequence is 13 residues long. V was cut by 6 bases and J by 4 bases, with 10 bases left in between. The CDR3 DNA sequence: TGTGCCAGCAGCATCGAGAGAAATCAGCCCCAGCATTTT. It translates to CASSIERNQPQHF.

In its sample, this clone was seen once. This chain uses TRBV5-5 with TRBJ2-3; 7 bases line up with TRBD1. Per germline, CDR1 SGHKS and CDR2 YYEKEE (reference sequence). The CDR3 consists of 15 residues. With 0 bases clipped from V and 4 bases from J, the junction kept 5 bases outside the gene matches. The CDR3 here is CASSLEYGTADTQYF. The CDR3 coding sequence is TGTGCCAGCAGCTTGGAGTACGGGACAGCAGATACGCAGTATTTT.

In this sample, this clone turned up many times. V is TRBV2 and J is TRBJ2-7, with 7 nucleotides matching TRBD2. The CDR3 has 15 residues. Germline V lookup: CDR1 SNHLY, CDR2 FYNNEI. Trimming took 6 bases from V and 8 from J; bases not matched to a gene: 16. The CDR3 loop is CASSPSSGPSSKQYF. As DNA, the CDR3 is TGTGCCAGCAGCCCCTCTAGCGGACCCTCAAGTAAGCAGTACTTC.

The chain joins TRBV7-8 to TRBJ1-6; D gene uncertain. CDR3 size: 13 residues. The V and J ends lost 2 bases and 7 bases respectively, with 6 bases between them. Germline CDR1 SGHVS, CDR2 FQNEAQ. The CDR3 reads CASSLTGNSPLHF. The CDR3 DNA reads TGTGCCAGCAGCTTAACGGGGAATTCACCCCTCCACTTT.

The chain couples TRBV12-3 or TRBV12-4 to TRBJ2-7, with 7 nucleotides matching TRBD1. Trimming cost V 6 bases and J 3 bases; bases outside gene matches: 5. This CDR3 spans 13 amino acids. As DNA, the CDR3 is TGTGCCAGCAGACTGACAGGGATCTACGAGCAGTACTTC. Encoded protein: CASRLTGIYEQYF.

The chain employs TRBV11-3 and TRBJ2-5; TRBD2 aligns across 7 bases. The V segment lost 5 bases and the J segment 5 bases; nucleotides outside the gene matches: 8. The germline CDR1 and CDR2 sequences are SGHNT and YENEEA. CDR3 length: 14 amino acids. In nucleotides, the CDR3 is TGTGCCAGCAGCATCGGGCGGGGGAAGGAGACCCAGTACTTC. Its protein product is CASSIGRGKETQYF. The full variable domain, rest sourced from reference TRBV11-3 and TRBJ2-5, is EAGVVQSPRYKIIEKKQPVAFWCNPISGHNTLYWYLQNLGQGPELLIRYENEEAVDDSQLPKDRFSAERLKGVDSTLKIQPAELGDSAVYLCASSIGRGKETQYFGPGTRLLVL.

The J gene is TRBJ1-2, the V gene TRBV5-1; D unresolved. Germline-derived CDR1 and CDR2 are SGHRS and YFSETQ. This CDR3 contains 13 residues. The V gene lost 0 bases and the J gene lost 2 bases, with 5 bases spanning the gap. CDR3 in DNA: TGCGCCAGCAGCTTGGGTACAAACTATGGCTACACCTTC. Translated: CASSLGTNYGYTF.

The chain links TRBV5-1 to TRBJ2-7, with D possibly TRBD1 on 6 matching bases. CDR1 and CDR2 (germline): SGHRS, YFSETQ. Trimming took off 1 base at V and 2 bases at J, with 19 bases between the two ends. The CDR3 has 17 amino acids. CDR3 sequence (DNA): TGCGCCAGCAGCTTGAAAGATGAGGGACACCGCCCCTACGAGCAGTACTTC. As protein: CASSLKDEGHRPYEQYF.

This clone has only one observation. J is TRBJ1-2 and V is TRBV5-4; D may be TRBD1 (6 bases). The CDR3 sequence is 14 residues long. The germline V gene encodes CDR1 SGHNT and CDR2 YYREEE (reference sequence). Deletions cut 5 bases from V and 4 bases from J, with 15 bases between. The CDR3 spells CASRLDTGPYGYTF. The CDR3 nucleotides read TGTGCCAGCAGACTTGATACAGGGCCCTATGGCTACACCTTC.

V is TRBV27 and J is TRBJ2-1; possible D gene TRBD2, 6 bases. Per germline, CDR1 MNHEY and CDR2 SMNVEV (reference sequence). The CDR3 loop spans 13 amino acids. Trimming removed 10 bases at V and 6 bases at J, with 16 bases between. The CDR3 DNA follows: TGTGCCACCTCTACGGGACTTGGCAATGAGCAGTTCTTC. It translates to CATSTGLGNEQFF.

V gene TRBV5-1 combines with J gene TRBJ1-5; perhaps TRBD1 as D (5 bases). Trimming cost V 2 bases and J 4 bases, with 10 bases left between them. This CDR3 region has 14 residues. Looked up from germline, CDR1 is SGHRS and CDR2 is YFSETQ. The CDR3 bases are TGCGCCAGCAGCTTAAATGGGGGGAATCAGCCCCAGCATTTT. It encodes CASSLNGGNQPQHF.

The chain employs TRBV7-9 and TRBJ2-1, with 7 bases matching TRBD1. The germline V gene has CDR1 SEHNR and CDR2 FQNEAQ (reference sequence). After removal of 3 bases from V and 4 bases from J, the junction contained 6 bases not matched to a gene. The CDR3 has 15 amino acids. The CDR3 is CASSFGTAGYNEQFF. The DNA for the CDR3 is TGTGCCAGCAGCTTCGGGACAGCCGGATACAATGAGCAGTTCTTC.

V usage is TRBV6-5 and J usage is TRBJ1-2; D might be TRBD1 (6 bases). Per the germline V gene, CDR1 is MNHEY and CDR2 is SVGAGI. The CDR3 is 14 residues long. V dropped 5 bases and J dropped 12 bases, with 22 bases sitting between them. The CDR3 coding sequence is TGTGCCAGCAGTATTATACGAGACAGGACACCCGACACCTTC. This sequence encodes CASSIIRDRTPDTF.

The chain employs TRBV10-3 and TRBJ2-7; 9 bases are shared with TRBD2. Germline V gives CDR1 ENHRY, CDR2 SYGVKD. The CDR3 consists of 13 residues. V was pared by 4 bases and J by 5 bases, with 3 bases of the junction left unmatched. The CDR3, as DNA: TGTGCCATCAGTGGGCTAGCGGGAAACGAGCAGTACTTC. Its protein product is CAISGLAGNEQYF.

This CDR3 reads CAIKADTDTQYF. The CDR3 nucleotides read TGTGCCATCAAGGCGGACACAGATACGCAGTATTTT. The V and J genes are TRBV10-3 and TRBJ2-3; D remains ambiguous. The V end lost 7 bases, the J end lost 2 bases, and 7 bases lay between the germline ends. The CDR3 is 12 amino acids. CDR1 and CDR2 (germline): ENHRY, SYGVKD.

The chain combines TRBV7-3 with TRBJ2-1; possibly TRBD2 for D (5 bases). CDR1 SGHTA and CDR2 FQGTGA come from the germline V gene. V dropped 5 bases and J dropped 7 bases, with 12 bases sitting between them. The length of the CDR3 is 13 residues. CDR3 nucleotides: TGTGCCAGCAGCCCCCGGGGATCGAATGAGCAGTTCTTC. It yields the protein CASSPRGSNEQFF.

In nucleotides, the CDR3 is TGCGCCAGCAGCTCGGGGACAGGGGGCGCTAATGAAGCTTTCTTT. Encoded protein: CASSSGTGGANEAFF. This sequence joins TRBV5-1 and TRBJ1-1; 12 nucleotides match TRBD1. V lost 3 bases to trimming and J lost 7 bases; unmatched junction nucleotides: 7. The germline CDR1 and CDR2 sequences are SGHRS and YFSETQ. This CDR3 has 15 amino acids.

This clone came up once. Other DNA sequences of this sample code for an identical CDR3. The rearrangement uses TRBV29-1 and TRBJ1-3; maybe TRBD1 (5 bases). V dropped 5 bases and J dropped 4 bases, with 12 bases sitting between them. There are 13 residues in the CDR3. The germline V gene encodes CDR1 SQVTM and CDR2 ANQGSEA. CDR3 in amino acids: CSVQRGSGNTIYF. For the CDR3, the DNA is TGCAGCGTTCAACGGGGGTCCGGAAACACCATATATTTT.

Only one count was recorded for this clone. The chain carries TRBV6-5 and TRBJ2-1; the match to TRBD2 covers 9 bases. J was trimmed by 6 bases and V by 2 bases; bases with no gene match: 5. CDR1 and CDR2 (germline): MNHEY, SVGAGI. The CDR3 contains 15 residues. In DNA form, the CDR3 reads TGTGCCAGCAGTTACAAGGGACTAGCACCCAATGAGCAGTTCTTC. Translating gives CASSYKGLAPNEQFF.